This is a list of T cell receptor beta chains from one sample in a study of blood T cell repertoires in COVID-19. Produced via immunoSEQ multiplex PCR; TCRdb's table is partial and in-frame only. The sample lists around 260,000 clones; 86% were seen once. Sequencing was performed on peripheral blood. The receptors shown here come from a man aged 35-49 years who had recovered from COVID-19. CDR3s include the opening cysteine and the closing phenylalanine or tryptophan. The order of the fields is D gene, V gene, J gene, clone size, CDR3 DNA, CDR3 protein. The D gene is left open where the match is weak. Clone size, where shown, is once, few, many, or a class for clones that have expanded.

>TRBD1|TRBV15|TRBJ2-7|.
TGTGCCACCAGCAGATACGACAGGGACGAGCAGTACTTC
CATSRYDRDEQYF
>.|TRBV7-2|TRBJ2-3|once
TGTGCCAGCAGCTTAGTCGCGGGTCTGACAGATACGCAGTATTTT
CASSLVAGLTDTQYF
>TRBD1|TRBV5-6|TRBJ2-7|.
TGTGCCAGCAGAGCCGGGACAGGGGGAAGCGAGCAGTACTTC
CASRAGTGGSEQYF
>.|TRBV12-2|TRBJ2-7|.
TGTGCAAGTCGCTTATCCCAGGAAACTCGCATCTCCGAGCAGTACTTC
CASRLSQETRISEQYF
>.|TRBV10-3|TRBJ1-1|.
TGTGCCATCAGTGAGTGGGGGGAGGATGAAGCTTTCTTT
CAISEWGEDEAFF
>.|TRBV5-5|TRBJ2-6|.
TGTGCCAGCAGCTTTGAAGGGGCGGCTGGGGCCAACGTCCTGACTTTC
CASSFEGAAGANVLTF
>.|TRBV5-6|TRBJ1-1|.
TGTGCCAGCAGCCCTCTCCAGCTTGCCGGGAGGACTGAAGCTTTCTTT
CASSPLQLAGRTEAFF
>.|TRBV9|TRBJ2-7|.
TGTGCCAGCAGCGTATTGCCAGGGAGGGAGCAGTACTTC
CASSVLPGREQYF
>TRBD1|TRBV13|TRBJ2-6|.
TGTGCCAGCAGCTTATATACCCGGGCCAGGGGGCGGCGGGGGGCCAACGTCCTGACTTTC
CASSLYTRARGRRGANVLTF
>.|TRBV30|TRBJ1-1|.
TGTGCCTGGGTCCGGGGAGAGATCACTGAAGCTTTCTTT
CAWVRGEITEAFF
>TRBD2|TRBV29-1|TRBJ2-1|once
TGCAGCGTTGTGCTAGCGGGGGGTTCGTTCTTC
CSVVLAGGSFF
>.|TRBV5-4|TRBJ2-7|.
TGTGCCAGCAGCTTAGTCTACAGGGACTACGAGCAGTACTTC
CASSLVYRDYEQYF
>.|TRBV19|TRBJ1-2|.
TGTGCCAGTAGTATAGCGGGGGGTTTGAACTATGGCTACACCTTC
CASSIAGGLNYGYTF
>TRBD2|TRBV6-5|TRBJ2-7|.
TGTGCCAGCAGTTACGCACTAGCGGGGGCCAGCGGAGAGCAGTACTTC
CASSYALAGASGEQYF
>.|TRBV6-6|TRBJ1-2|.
TGTGCCAGCAGTTACGGGGACACCTATGGCTACACCTTC
CASSYGDTYGYTF
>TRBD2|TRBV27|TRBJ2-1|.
TGTGCCAGCAGTCCCCTGGGTAGCGGGAGCTCCTACAATGAGCAGTTCTTC
CASSPLGSGSSYNEQFF
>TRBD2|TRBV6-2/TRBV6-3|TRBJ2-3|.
TGTGCCAGCAGTTACGGCGCTAGCGGGAGGGATACGCAGTATTTT
CASSYGASGRDTQYF
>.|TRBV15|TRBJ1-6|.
TGTGCCACCAGCAGAGATAACGGGAGTAATTCACCCCTCCACTTT
CATSRDNGSNSPLHF
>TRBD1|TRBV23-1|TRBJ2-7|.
TGCGCCATCCCGACAGGGCGCTTTGCCGAGCAGTACTTC
CAIPTGRFAEQYF
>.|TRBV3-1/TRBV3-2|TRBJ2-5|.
TGTGCCAGCAGCGGGAGTCCCCAAGAGACCCAGTACTTC
CASSGSPQETQYF